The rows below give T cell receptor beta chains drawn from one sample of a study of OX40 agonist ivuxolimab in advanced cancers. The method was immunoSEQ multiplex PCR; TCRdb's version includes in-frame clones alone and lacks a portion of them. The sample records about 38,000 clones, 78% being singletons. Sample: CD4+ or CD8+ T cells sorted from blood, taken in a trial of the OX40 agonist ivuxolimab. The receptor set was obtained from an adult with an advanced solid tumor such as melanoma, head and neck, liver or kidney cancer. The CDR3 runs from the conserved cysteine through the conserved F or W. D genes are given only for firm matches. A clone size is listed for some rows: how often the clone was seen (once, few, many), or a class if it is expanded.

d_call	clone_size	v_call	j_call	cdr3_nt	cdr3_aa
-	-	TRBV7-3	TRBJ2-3	TGTGCCAGCAGCCCCCAAGTGGGGGTGGCAGATACGCAGTATTTT	CASSPQVGVADTQYF
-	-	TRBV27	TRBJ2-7	TGTGCCAGCAGTTTGGGGTACTCAGGGGTCAGCTACGAGCAGTACTTC	CASSLGYSGVSYEQYF
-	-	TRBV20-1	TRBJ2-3	TGCAGTGCCAGCACAGATACGCAGTATTTT	CSASTDTQYF
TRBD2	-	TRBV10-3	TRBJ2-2	TGTGCCATCAGTGAGCGGGGGGGACTAGCGGTCGCGGCCGGGGAGCTGTTTTTT	CAISERGGLAVAAGELFF
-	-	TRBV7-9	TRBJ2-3	TGTGCCAGCAGCATTACAAGGGCCCGTGACGGGTCGGATCCAGATACGCAGTATTTT	CASSITRARDGSDPDTQYF
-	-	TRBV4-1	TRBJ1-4	TGCGCCAGCAGCCAGGGGGGAAGGGGAACGGCTTACGATGAAAAACTGTTTTTT	CASSQGGRGTAYDEKLFF
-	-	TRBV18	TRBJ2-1	TGTGCCAGCTCTACCCAGCCAGGGGCGTTCCCCAATGAGCAGTTCTTC	CASSTQPGAFPNEQFF
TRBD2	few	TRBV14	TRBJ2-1	TGTGCCAGCCACGCCGGCGGGACTAGCGGGTGGAGCTCCTACAATGAGCAGTTCTTC	CASHAGGTSGWSSYNEQFF
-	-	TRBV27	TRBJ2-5	TGTGCCAGCAGTCGACGGTGGGAGGAGACCCAGTACTTC	CASSRRWEETQYF
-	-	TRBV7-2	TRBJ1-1	TGTGCCAGCAGCTTATCTGAGAACACTGAAGCTTTCTTT	CASSLSENTEAFF
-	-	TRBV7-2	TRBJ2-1	TGTGCCAGCAGCTTAGTAGGAACGGGACCCAGCTCCTACAATGAGCAGTTCTTC	CASSLVGTGPSSYNEQFF
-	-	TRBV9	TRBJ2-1	TGTGCCAGCAGCGTAGAGTTTGGGCTTTACAATGAGCAGTTCTTC	CASSVEFGLYNEQFF
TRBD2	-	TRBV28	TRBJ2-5	TGTGCCAGCAGCCCTACAGCGGGACCAAACCAAGAGACCCAGTACTTC	CASSPTAGPNQETQYF
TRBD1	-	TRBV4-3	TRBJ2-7	TGCGCCAGCAGCCGCGGACAGGGGAGCTCCTACGAGCAGTACTTC	CASSRGQGSSYEQYF
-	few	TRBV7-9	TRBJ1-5	TGTGCCAGCAGCTTAGCCCTATCGAGCAATCAGCCCCAGCATTTT	CASSLALSSNQPQHF
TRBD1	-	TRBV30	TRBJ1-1	TGTGCCTGGAGTGTGTCAGGGGGCACTGAAGCTTTCTTT	CAWSVSGGTEAFF
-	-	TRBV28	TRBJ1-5	TGTGCCAGCAGTTTAGAAGGGAATAGCAATCAGCCCCAGCATTTT	CASSLEGNSNQPQHF
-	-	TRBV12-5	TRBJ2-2	TGTGCTAGTGGTTTTAAGAACGGGGAGCTGTTTTTT	CASGFKNGELFF
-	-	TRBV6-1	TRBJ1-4	TGTGCCAGCAGTGAATCTCAGAGGGGGGGTTGGGAAAAACTGTTTTTT	CASSESQRGGWEKLFF
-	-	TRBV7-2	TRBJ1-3	TGTGCCAGCAGCCCGAAGGAGGGAAACACCATATATTTT	CASSPKEGNTIYF
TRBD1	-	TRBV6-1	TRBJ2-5	TGTGCCAGCAGTGAGAGTTGGGGCTACACAGGGGTAGGGGAGACCCAGTACTTC	CASSESWGYTGVGETQYF
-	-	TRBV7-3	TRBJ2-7	TGTGCCAGCAGCTTAACGCCAGGGGAATCCTACGAGCAGTACTTC	CASSLTPGESYEQYF
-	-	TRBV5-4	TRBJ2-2	TGTGCCAGCAGCCTCCTTGGGGGCGGAGAGGGGGTGAGAGACGGGGAGCTGTTTTTT	CASSLLGGGEGVRDGELFF
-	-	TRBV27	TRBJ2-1	TGTGCCAGCAGTTTGGGTGGATACAATGAGCAGTTCTTC	CASSLGGYNEQFF
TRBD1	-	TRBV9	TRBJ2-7	TGTGCCAGCAGCGAGACAGGGGCTTTAGGTACAGCCGAGCAGTACTTC	CASSETGALGTAEQYF
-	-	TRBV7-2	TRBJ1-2	TGTGCCAGCAGCTCAGCAAACAGGGCTGGCTACACCTTC	CASSSANRAGYTF
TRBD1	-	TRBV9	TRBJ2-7	TGTGCCAGCAGCCCTCGACAGGGCTCCTACGAGCAGTACTTC	CASSPRQGSYEQYF
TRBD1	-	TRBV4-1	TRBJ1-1	TGCGCCAGCAGCCATCCAAGACAGGGCCTTGAAGCTTTCTTT	CASSHPRQGLEAFF
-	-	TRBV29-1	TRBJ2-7	TGCAGCGTTCGACAGGGCCGGGGGGCCTACGAGCAGTACTTC	CSVRQGRGAYEQYF
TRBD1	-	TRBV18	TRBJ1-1	TGTGCCAGCTCACCTGGACAGGGAACCACTGAAGCTTTCTTT	CASSPGQGTTEAFF
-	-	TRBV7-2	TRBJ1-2	TGTGCCAGCAGCTTAGCGCGCCAGGACCCCTATGGCTACACCTTC	CASSLARQDPYGYTF
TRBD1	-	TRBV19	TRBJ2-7	TGTGCCAGTAGTATTTCGGGACAGGGATTATACGAGCAGTACTTC	CASSISGQGLYEQYF
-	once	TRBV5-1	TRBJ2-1	TGCGCCAGCCGGGGGCAAGTGGACGGCAATGAGCAGTTCTTC	CASRGQVDGNEQFF